Following are 14 T cell receptor beta chains from one sample sequenced in a study of blood T cell repertoires in COVID-19. Here immunoSEQ multiplex PCR was the method, and the copy in TCRdb shows in-frame clones only, minus some. The sample has 70,000 to 85,000 clones, about nine tenths seen once. Sequenced input: peripheral blood. Receptors were obtained from a woman in her fifties or sixties with active or convalescent COVID-19.

CDR3 region: CASSWGQGSSYEQYF. DNA for the CDR3: TGTGCCAGTAGTTGGGGACAGGGGAGCTCCTACGAGCAGTACTTC. The chain carries TRBV19 and TRBJ2-7, with 10 positions matching TRBD1. From germline, CDR1 is LNHDA and CDR2 SQIVND (reference sequence). CDR3 size: 15 residues. V lost 5 bases and J lost 0; bases outside the gene matches: 4.

V usage is TRBV19 and J usage is TRBJ2-3; no firm D call. Germline-derived CDR1 and CDR2 are LNHDA and SQIVND (reference sequence). Trimming removed 7 bases from V and 4 bases from J, with 6 bases in between. This CDR3 contains 11 residues. CDR3 protein: CASNEADTQYF. Here the CDR3 DNA reads TGTGCCAGTAATGAGGCAGATACGCAGTATTTT.

This clone was found once. The genes are TRBV11-1 and TRBJ2-3; 10 nucleotides match TRBD1. The CDR3 is made up of 16 amino acids. The ends lost 2 bases at V and 6 bases at J; junction bases unmatched: 8. CDR1 and CDR2 from the germline V gene are SGHAT and FQDESV (reference sequence). In nucleotides, the CDR3 is TGTGCCAGCAGCTTATCCGGGACAGGGGTCGGCGATACGCAGTATTTT. Translation: CASSLSGTGVGDTQYF.

CDR3 in DNA: TGTGCCAGCAGCTTCCTCGGGGAGGTCACTGAAGCTTTCTTT. It is translated as CASSFLGEVTEAFF. V usage is TRBV5-8 and J usage is TRBJ1-1; D remains ambiguous. The CDR3 sequence is 14 residues long. Germline loops: CDR1 SGHTS, CDR2 YDEGEE. Trimming removed 2 bases from V and 4 bases from J, with 12 bases in between.

This chain joins TRBV5-1 and TRBJ2-7, with 8 bases matching TRBD1. Germline-derived CDR1 and CDR2 are SGHRS and YFSETQ. The CDR3 runs 15 residues. Trimming at V came to 0 bases and at J to 5 bases, leaving 7 bases not matched to a gene. The chain's CDR3 is CASSLVVQGANEQYF. In nucleotides, the CDR3 is TGCGCCAGCAGCTTGGTGGTCCAGGGGGCAAACGAGCAGTACTTC.

V gene TRBV9 combines with J gene TRBJ2-1, with 9 bases that match TRBD1. Trimming removed 3 bases from V and 4 bases from J; junction bases left unmatched: 5. This CDR3 has 15 residues. CDR1 is SGDLS and CDR2 is YYNGEE in the germline V gene. Here the CDR3 reads CASSAGTGRYNEQFF. DNA for the CDR3: TGTGCCAGCAGCGCCGGGACAGGGAGATACAATGAGCAGTTCTTC.

The chain employs TRBV6-6 and TRBJ2-7; D is undetermined. V was cut by 3 bases and J by 0 bases, with 12 bases left in between. This CDR3 region has 15 residues. Germline V lookup: CDR1 MNHNY, CDR2 SVGAGI (reference sequence). The CDR3 DNA sequence: TGTGCCAGCAGTTATTTGCAGAACCCCTCCTACGAGCAGTACTTC. Amino acid sequence: CASSYLQNPSYEQYF.

A single count supports this clone. The rearrangement uses TRBV7-9 and TRBJ2-1; tentative D call: TRBD2 (5 bases). V dropped 5 bases and J dropped 6 bases, with 14 bases sitting between them. Looked up from germline, CDR1 is SEHNR and CDR2 is FQNEAQ (reference sequence). The CDR3 extends over 14 amino acids. Here the CDR3 DNA reads TGTGCCAGCAGCAACAATTTTCGGGGCAATGAGCAGTTCTTC. It is translated as CASSNNFRGNEQFF.

The chain carries TRBV9 and TRBJ2-5; 9 bases are a match to TRBD2. Germline V gene data show CDR1 as SGDLS and CDR2 as YYNGEE. J gave up 2 bases and V 3 bases, and 2 bases lay outside the gene matches. CDR3 length: 14 residues. CDR3 nucleotide sequence: TGTGCCAGCAGCGCTAGCGGGGCGCAAGAGACCCAGTACTTC. It is translated as CASSASGAQETQYF.

The chain combines TRBV14 with TRBJ2-3; TRBD2 agrees at 10 bases. This CDR3 region has 16 residues. Germline values: CDR1 SGHDN, CDR2 FVKESK. V lost 4 bases and J lost 3; bases outside the gene matches: 7. CDR3 loop: CASSPRLAGVTDTQYF. The CDR3 DNA reads as TGTGCCAGCAGCCCTAGACTAGCGGGCGTTACAGATACGCAGTATTTT.

V gene TRBV12-3 or TRBV12-4 combines with J gene TRBJ1-5; 7 bases are a match to TRBD1. V gave up 2 bases and J gave up 11 bases; unmatched junction bases: 6. The CDR3 consists of 13 residues. The CDR3 coding sequence is TGTGCCAGCAGTTTAAGTACGGACAGGACCCAGCATTTT. This sequence encodes CASSLSTDRTQHF.

This chain uses TRBV5-1 with TRBJ2-5; no definite D call. V was cut by 1 base and J by 2 bases, with 3 bases left in between. Germline V gives CDR1 SGHRS, CDR2 YFSETQ. CDR3 size: 12 residues. The CDR3 coding sequence is TGCGCCAGCAGCTTGACACAAGAGACCCAGTACTTC. This sequence encodes CASSLTQETQYF.

The gene calls are TRBV29-1 and TRBJ1-2, with TRBD1 as a possible D gene (5 bases). V lost 7 bases and J lost 8, with 26 bases in between. This CDR3 spans 15 amino acids. Germline V gene data show CDR1 as SQVTM and CDR2 as ANQGSEA. CDR3 in amino acids: CSAQGAGPGGEGYTF. In DNA form, the CDR3 reads TGCAGCGCTCAAGGGGCAGGACCCGGTGGGGAAGGCTACACCTTC.

The chain joins TRBV6-5 to TRBJ1-4, with 7 nucleotides matching TRBD1. Germline loops: CDR1 MNHEY, CDR2 SVGAGI. CDR3 length: 15 amino acids. With V trimmed by 4 bases and J by 5 bases, 7 bases remained unmatched. The CDR3 loop is CASSSPRTGNEKLFF. In DNA, the CDR3 is TGTGCCAGCAGTTCCCCCCGGACAGGAAATGAAAAACTGTTTTTT.